This T cell receptor beta chain was found in a study of human T cells and chemical hapten exposure. Deletions cut 3 bases from V and 1 base from J, with 9 bases between. The germline CDR1 and CDR2 sequences are KGHSH and LQKENI. CDR3 length: 14 amino acids. The time point: pre-sensitization, week 0. Treatment reported: therapeutic diphenylcyclopropenone sensitization with weekly scalp DPC. This clonotype was counted many times. MiXCR, run by TCRdb on the RACE reads, gives a single entry per CDR3 protein. Of about 77,000 distinct CDR3 sequences in the sample, about 14% were seen once. The material was whole blood, obtained in connection with sensitization to the hapten diphenylcyclopropenone (DPC). The J gene is TRBJ1-1, the V gene TRBV18, with D possibly TRBD1 on 5 matching bases. The sequence was collected from a woman aged 50 to 60 with alopecia areata. Some clones in this sample may be carry-over from other donors' samples. DNA of the CDR3: TGTGCCAGCTCACCGTCAACAGGGAACACTGAAGCTTTCTTT. This codes for CASSPSTGNTEAFF.